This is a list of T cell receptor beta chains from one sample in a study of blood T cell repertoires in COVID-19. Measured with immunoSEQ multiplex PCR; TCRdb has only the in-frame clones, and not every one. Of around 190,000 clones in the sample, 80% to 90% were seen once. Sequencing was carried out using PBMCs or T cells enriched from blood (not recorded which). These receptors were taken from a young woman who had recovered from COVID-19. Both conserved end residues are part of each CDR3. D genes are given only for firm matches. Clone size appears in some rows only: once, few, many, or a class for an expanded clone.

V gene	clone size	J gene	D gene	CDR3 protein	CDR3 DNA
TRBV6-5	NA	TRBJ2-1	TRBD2	CASSILAGENEQFF	TGTGCCAGCAGCATACTAGCGGGAGAAAATGAGCAGTTCTTC
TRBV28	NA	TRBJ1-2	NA	CASSVPRDFNYGYTF	TGTGCCAGCAGTGTACCCAGGGATTTTAACTATGGCTACACCTTC
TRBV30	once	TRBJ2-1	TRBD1	CAWTSSGTGEYNEQFF	TGTGCCTGGACCTCTAGTGGGACAGGAGAATACAATGAGCAGTTCTTC
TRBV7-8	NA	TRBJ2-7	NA	CASSRVRRVEQYF	TGTGCCAGCAGCCGGGTCCGCCGGGTCGAGCAGTACTTC
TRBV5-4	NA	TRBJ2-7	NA	CASSGAKGYEQYF	TGTGCCAGTTCAGGGGCCAAGGGCTACGAGCAGTACTTC
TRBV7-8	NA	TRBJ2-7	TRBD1	CASSLADRGPYEQYF	TGTGCCAGCAGCTTAGCGGACAGGGGACCCTACGAGCAGTACTTC
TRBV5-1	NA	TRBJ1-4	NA	CASSLTAGFGEKLFF	TGCGCCAGCAGCTTGACTGCCGGGTTTGGGGAAAAACTGTTTTTT
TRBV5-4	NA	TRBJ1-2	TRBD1	CASFRTGGNYGYTF	TGTGCCAGCTTCCGGACAGGGGGAAACTATGGCTACACCTTC
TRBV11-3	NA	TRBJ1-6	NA	CASSLDSSYNSPLHF	TGTGCCAGCAGCTTAGACAGCTCCTATAATTCACCCCTCCACTTT
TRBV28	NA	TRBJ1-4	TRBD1	CASSVTGVNEKLFF	TGTGCCAGCAGTGTGACAGGGGTGAATGAAAAACTGTTTTTT
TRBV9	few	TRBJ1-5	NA	CASSPTGNQPQHF	TGTGCCAGCAGCCCAACAGGGAATCAGCCCCAGCATTTT
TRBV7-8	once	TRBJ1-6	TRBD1	CASSGRQGIHSPLHF	TGTGCCAGCAGCGGAAGACAGGGGATTCATTCACCCCTCCACTTT
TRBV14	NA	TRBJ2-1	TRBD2	CASSQELANNEQFF	TGTGCCAGCAGCCAAGAACTAGCGAACAATGAGCAGTTCTTC
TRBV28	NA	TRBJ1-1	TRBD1	CASSSFRDRVNTEAFF	TGTGCCAGCAGTTCTTTTCGGGACAGAGTGAACACTGAAGCTTTCTTT
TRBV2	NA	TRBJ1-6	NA	CASINGGRNSPLHF	TGTGCCAGCATTAACGGCGGCAGAAATTCACCCCTCCACTTT
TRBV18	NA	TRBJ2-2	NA	CASSRLGNSNTGELFF	TGTGCCAGCTCCCGCTTGGGCAATTCGAACACCGGGGAGCTGTTTTTT
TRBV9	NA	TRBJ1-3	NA	CASSAFGAVGNTIYF	TGTGCCAGCAGTGCTTTTGGGGCCGTCGGAAACACCATATATTTT
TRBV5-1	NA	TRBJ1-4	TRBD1	CASSTSGTENEKLFF	TGCGCCAGCAGCACTTCCGGGACAGAAAATGAAAAACTGTTTTTT
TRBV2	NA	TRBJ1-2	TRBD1	CASSIGADREDTF	TGTGCCAGCAGTATAGGCGCGGACAGGGAGGACACCTTC
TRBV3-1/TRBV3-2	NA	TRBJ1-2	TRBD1	CASTSISGTGIYGYTF	TGTGCCAGCACGAGTATCTCCGGGACAGGGATCTATGGCTACACCTTC
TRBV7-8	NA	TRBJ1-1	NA	CASSKAGGNTEAFF	TGTGCCAGCAGCAAGGCGGGGGGAAACACTGAAGCTTTCTTT
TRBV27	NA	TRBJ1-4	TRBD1	CASSFGQGREKLFF	TGTGCCAGCAGTTTCGGACAGGGAAGGGAAAAACTGTTTTTT
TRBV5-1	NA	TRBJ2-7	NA	CASTERPGGPYEQYF	TGCGCCAGCACTGAGCGGCCCGGAGGGCCCTACGAGCAGTACTTC
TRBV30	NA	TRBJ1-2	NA	CATRGGANYGYTF	TGTGCCACACGAGGGGGGGCCAACTATGGCTACACCTTC
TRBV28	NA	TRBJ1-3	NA	CASSPDHRAGNTIYF	TGTGCCAGCAGCCCAGATCACAGGGCTGGAAACACCATATATTTT
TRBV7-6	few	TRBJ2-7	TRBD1	CASSLATDREEQYF	TGTGCCAGCAGCTTAGCAACGGACAGGGAGGAGCAGTACTTC
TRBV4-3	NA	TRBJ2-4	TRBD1	CASSQGTGLDIQYF	TGCGCCAGCAGCCAAGGGACAGGGTTGGACATTCAGTACTTC
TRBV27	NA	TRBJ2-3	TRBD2	CASRLAGHTDTQYF	TGTGCCAGCAGACTAGCGGGGCACACAGATACGCAGTATTTT
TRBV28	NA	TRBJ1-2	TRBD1	CASSFVNRGPYGYTF	TGTGCCAGCAGTTTCGTCAACAGGGGGCCCTATGGCTACACCTTC
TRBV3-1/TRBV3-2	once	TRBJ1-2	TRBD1	CASSQHARGQAYGYTF	TGTGCCAGCAGCCAACACGCCAGGGGACAGGCCTATGGCTACACCTTC
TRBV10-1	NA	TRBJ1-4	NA	CASRTGTNEKLFF	TGCGCCAGCAGGACGGGGACTAATGAAAAACTGTTTTTT